Below, 21 T cell receptor beta chains from the same sample are listed, as sequenced in a study of blood T cell repertoires in COVID-19. Sequencing used immunoSEQ multiplex PCR; TCRdb keeps in-frame clones, though not all of them. The data hold 95,000 to 100,000 clones, with under 85% observed a single time. The specimen sequenced was peripheral blood. These receptors came from a human donor in a cohort sampled during active COVID-19.

The chain joins TRBV18 to TRBJ1-2; TRBD1 might be the D (5 bases). Between the trimmed V and J ends, which lost 1 base and 6 bases, there was a span of 15 bases. The germline gives CDR1 KGHSH, CDR2 LQKENI. This CDR3 spans 15 amino acids. As DNA, the CDR3 is TGTGCCAGCTCACCACTTACCTCAGGGTCGGATGGCTACACCTTC. As protein: CASSPLTSGSDGYTF.

The V and J genes are TRBV2 and TRBJ1-6; D not certain. This CDR3 has 14 residues. With 4 bases removed from V and 6 bases from J, the gap between germline ends came to 10 bases. Germline values: CDR1 SNHLY, CDR2 FYNNEI. The CDR3 nucleotides are TGTGCCAGCAGTGGGGAGGCGACTAATTCACCCCTCCACTTT. It specifies CASSGEATNSPLHF.

The V gene is TRBV6-1, the J gene TRBJ1-1, with TRBD1 matching 7 bases. The germline gives CDR1 MNHNS, CDR2 SASEGT. CDR3 length: 15 residues. With 3 bases clipped from V and 1 base from J, the junction kept 5 bases outside the gene matches. In DNA form, the CDR3 reads TGTGCCAGCAGTGACCGCCGGACAGGGAACACTGAAGCTTTCTTT. Translating it yields CASSDRRTGNTEAFF.

This clone has only a few counts. The V and J genes are TRBV2 and TRBJ1-2, with D possibly matching TRBD1 (6 bases). The length of the CDR3 is 12 residues. Per the germline V gene, CDR1 is SNHLY and CDR2 is FYNNEI. V lost 6 bases to trimming and J lost 2 bases, with 7 bases between them. The chain's CDR3 is CASRGQNYGYTF. CDR3 coding DNA: TGTGCCAGCAGGGGACAAAACTATGGCTACACCTTC.

The chain uses TRBV9 and TRBJ2-1, with a tentative D call TRBD2 (6 bases). This CDR3 spans 14 amino acids. CDR1 and CDR2 (germline): SGDLS, YYNGEE. The germline V and J ends were trimmed by 0 bases and 4 bases, with 8 bases remaining between them. The CDR3 DNA is TGTGCCAGCAGCGTAGCGGGGGAATACAATGAGCAGTTCTTC. Translating it yields CASSVAGEYNEQFF.

The rearrangement joins TRBV19 to TRBJ2-2, with a weak D call TRBD2 (5 bases). V lost 3 bases and J 0 bases, leaving 11 bases between the germline ends. The CDR3 extends over 16 amino acids. Germline V CDR1 and CDR2: LNHDA, SQIVND (reference sequence). As DNA, the CDR3 is TGTGCCAGTAGTATTCCCCGGGATACGAACACCGGGGAGCTGTTTTTT. Residues: CASSIPRDTNTGELFF. The complete variable domain, with remaining parts taken from reference TRBV19 and TRBJ2-2, reads DGGITQSPKYLFRKEGQNVTLSCEQNLNHDAMYWYRQDPGQGLRLIYYSQIVNDFQKGDIAEGYSVSREKKESFPLTVTSAQKNPTAFYLCASSIPRDTNTGELFFGEGSRLTVL.

The chain has TRBV14 and TRBJ2-2; possible D gene TRBD1, 6 bases. The germline CDR1 and CDR2 sequences are SGHDN and FVKESK. There are 17 residues in the CDR3. Trimming cost V 0 bases and J 6 bases, with 17 bases left between them. The CDR3 loop reads CASSQDRPRGVAGELFF. The CDR3 DNA reads as TGTGCCAGCAGCCAAGATCGACCCAGGGGAGTCGCCGGGGAGCTGTTTTTT.

V gene TRBV18 combines with J gene TRBJ2-1; TRBD1 matches at 10 bases. Trimming removed 5 bases from V and 9 bases from J; junction bases left unmatched: 10. This CDR3 comprises 15 residues. Germline lookup yields CDR1 KGHSH and CDR2 LQKENI. The CDR3 loop is CASSSGQGVISEQFF. CDR3 DNA: TGTGCCAGCTCATCTGGACAGGGGGTTATCAGTGAGCAGTTCTTC.

The chain couples TRBV9 to TRBJ1-2; the match to TRBD1 covers 7 bases. The CDR3 spans 15 residues. Trimming at V came to 0 bases and at J to 0 bases, leaving 2 bases not matched to a gene. Germline V gives CDR1 SGDLS, CDR2 YYNGEE. The CDR3 DNA reads TGTGCCAGCAGCGTAGGAGGGGGCGCTAACTATGGCTACACCTTC. This encodes CASSVGGGANYGYTF.

This chain connects TRBV29-1 to TRBJ1-1; the D gene is possibly TRBD1 (5 bases). V gave up 5 bases and J gave up 2 bases, with 15 bases separating them. CDR1 is SQVTM and CDR2 is ANQGSEA in the germline V gene. CDR3 length equals 14 residues. The CDR3 nucleotides read TGCAGCGTTCGAAGGGGAGGGACCAACACTGAAGCTTTCTTT. This encodes CSVRRGGTNTEAFF.

This clone was seen a few times. The V gene is TRBV4-1, the J gene TRBJ1-2; maybe TRBD1 (5 bases). V was trimmed by 0 bases and J by 4 bases, leaving 24 bases between them. The germline gives CDR1 MGHRA, CDR2 YSYEKL. CDR3 length equals 19 residues. The CDR3 DNA reads as TGCGCCAGCAGCCAAGATTGGGGGGGACCAGGGTTAATACTCTATGGCTACACCTTC. Translating gives CASSQDWGGPGLILYGYTF.

The V gene is TRBV5-6, the J gene TRBJ1-5; tentatively, D is TRBD1 (6 bases). The V gene's germline CDR1 is SGHDT and CDR2 YYEEEE. The CDR3 length is 15 residues. V lost 3 bases and J lost 7, with 17 bases in between. This CDR3 is CASSSNRALRQPQHF. In DNA form, the CDR3 reads TGTGCCAGCAGCTCCAACAGGGCCCTGCGGCAGCCCCAGCATTTT.

Notes on this clone: The sample carries other DNA sequences with the same CDR3. The rearrangement joins TRBV28 to TRBJ1-2, with 7 positions matching TRBD1. Germline V gene lookup returns CDR1 MDHEN and CDR2 SYDVKM. V was clipped by 8 bases and J by 4 bases; unmatched bases: 7. The CDR3 loop spans 13 amino acids. CDR3 in amino acids: CASSLRGRYGYTF. Here the CDR3 DNA reads TGTGCCAGCTCCCTAAGGGGGCGCTATGGCTACACCTTC.

The rearrangement uses TRBV6-2 or TRBV6-3 and TRBJ2-5; 7 positions match TRBD1. V lost 1 base to trimming and J lost 4 bases; unmatched junction nucleotides: 9. This CDR3 contains 16 residues. Germline-derived CDR1 and CDR2 are MNHEY and SVGEGT. The CDR3 nucleotides are TGTGCCAGCAGTTACTGGGACAGCACAGGGTCAGAGACCCAGTACTTC. This codes for CASSYWDSTGSETQYF.

V usage is TRBV5-5 and J usage is TRBJ2-7; D perhaps matches TRBD1 (6 bases). The CDR3 has 15 residues. Germline CDR1 and CDR2: SGHKS and YYEKEE (reference sequence). The V and J ends lost 3 bases and 3 bases respectively, with 16 bases between them. CDR3 protein: CASSSQGVTNYEQYF. DNA for the CDR3: TGTGCCAGCAGCTCACAGGGAGTCACCAACTACGAGCAGTACTTC. Looking up the rest from reference TRBV5-5 and TRBJ2-7 gives the full variable domain: DAGVTQSPTHLIKTRGQQVTLRCSPISGHKSVSWYQQVLGQGPQFIFQYYEKEERGRGNFPDRFSARQFPNYSSELNVNALLLGDSALYLCASSSQGVTNYEQYFGPGTRLTVT.

The chain joins TRBV18 to TRBJ1-1; 11 positions agree with TRBD1. The CDR3 totals 13 residues. The germline gives CDR1 KGHSH, CDR2 LQKENI. V lost 6 bases to trimming and J lost 6 bases; unmatched junction nucleotides: 3. CDR3 region: CASSGQGAAEAFF. CDR3 bases: TGTGCCAGCTCCGGACAGGGGGCGGCTGAAGCTTTCTTT.

V usage is TRBV4-1 and J usage is TRBJ2-5, with D perhaps TRBD2 (5 bases). Germline V gene lookup returns CDR1 MGHRA and CDR2 YSYEKL. V lost 1 base, J lost 4 bases, and 16 bases lay in between. The CDR3 spans 16 residues. This chain's CDR3 is CASSQGLLLDGETQYF. The CDR3 region has the DNA TGCGCCAGCAGCCAAGGCCTGTTACTAGACGGAGAGACCCAGTACTTC.

Of note for this clone: Other DNA sequences of this sample code for an identical CDR3. The chain carries TRBV12-3 or TRBV12-4 and TRBJ1-2; TRBD1 is a possible D gene (5 bases). This CDR3 spans 13 amino acids. Trimming took 6 bases from V and 2 from J, leaving 10 bases between them. DNA of the CDR3: TGTGCCAGCAGCCTCGACAGAAACTATGGCTACACCTTC. Protein sequence: CASSLDRNYGYTF.

J is TRBJ1-5 and V is TRBV2; 7 bases line up with TRBD1. Germline V gene sequence: CDR1 SNHLY, CDR2 FYNNEI. V lost 5 bases, J lost 4 bases, and 5 bases stayed unmatched. CDR3 length: 14 amino acids. CDR3 region: CASSPNRGNQPQHF. CDR3 in DNA: TGTGCCAGCAGTCCTAACAGGGGTAATCAGCCCCAGCATTTT. Full variable domain (outside the CDR3, taken from reference TRBV2 and TRBJ1-5): EPEVTQTPSHQVTQMGQEVILRCVPISNHLYFYWYRQILGQKVEFLVSFYNNEISEKSEIFDDQFSVERPDGSNFTLKIRSTKLEDSAMYFCASSPNRGNQPQHFGDGTRLSIL.

This chain links TRBV7-2 with TRBJ2-2; TRBD1 matches 7 bases. Germline V lookup: CDR1 SGHTA, CDR2 FQGNSA. Trimming removed 3 bases from V and 2 bases from J; junction bases left unmatched: 6. The CDR3 is 16 amino acids. DNA for the CDR3: TGTGCCAGCAGCTTTCGACAGGGCGGAAACACCGGGGAGCTGTTTTTT. Its translation: CASSFRQGGNTGELFF.

This clone was detected only a few times. The chain combines TRBV27 with TRBJ2-4; 8 positions match TRBD2. Germline V gene data show CDR1 as MNHEY and CDR2 as SMNVEV (reference sequence). V trimming: 6 bases; J trimming: 7 bases; junction bases outside the gene matches: 11. The CDR3 extends over 15 amino acids. The CDR3 loop is CASSPGASGQNIQYF. CDR3 bases: TGTGCCAGCAGCCCGGGGGCTAGCGGGCAGAACATTCAGTACTTC.